This is a list of T cell receptor beta chains from one sample in a study of T cell changes during pregnancy in multiple sclerosis. Sequencing used immunoSEQ multiplex PCR; TCRdb keeps in-frame clones, though not all of them. Among 65,000 to 90,000 clones, roughly 92% were seen once, and the ten largest hold just under 2%. This sample comprised peripheral blood, obtained in the second trimester of pregnancy. Receptor source: a female donor with multiple sclerosis, enrolled in a pregnancy study. The CDR3 runs from the conserved cysteine through the conserved F or W. Fields, in order: V gene, CDR3 protein.

TRBV15 | CATSRQIQGRGYGYTF
TRBV5-4 | CASGRAAETQYF
TRBV19 | CASSPGQGMNTEAFF
TRBV5-1 | CASSQTSGRIYEQYF
TRBV19 | CASSIDRGSYNEQFF
TRBV15 | CATSRGTGVSYNEQFF
TRBV11-1 | CASSWTGMNTEAFF
TRBV28 | CASTVYPGNGPSYEQYF
TRBV19 | CASPASGRSGRNEQFF
TRBV5-5 | CASSARSEMNTEAFF
TRBV7-2 | CASSLALGEDGYTF
TRBV2 | CASSDKVVARVQETQYF
TRBV18 | CASSPSQGAGEKLFF
TRBV7-2 | CASRPGADRDPYGYTF
TRBV7-7 | CASSLDQTGATNEKLFF
TRBV25-1 | CASSELRPTGNTEAFF
TRBV11-3 | CASSFGIGSANYGYTF
TRBV30 | CAWKDRATEAFF